These 27 T cell receptor beta chains were sequenced from one sample in a study of blood T cell repertoires in COVID-19 (TCRdb year 2020). Library construction relied on the immunoSEQ multiplex PCR assay. TCRdb's version of the immuneACCESS table is confined to in-frame rearrangements and falls short of the full clone set. An unresolved V gene accounts for under half of the shortfall where checked; the remainder is of unknown origin. The sample table holds some 200,000 clones, of which 82% were seen once. The top ten hold 6.9% of the sample. The sequenced material came from peripheral blood. The origin of the receptors is a human donor with acute or convalescent COVID-19. The donor label of this sample is uncertain.

This chain uses TRBV5-1 with TRBJ2-1; possible D gene TRBD2, 6 bases. The CDR3 has 15 amino acids. Germline V lookup: CDR1 SGHRS, CDR2 YFSETQ. Trimming shortened V by 0 bases and J by 4 bases, and 11 bases separated the two germline ends. CDR3 amino acids: CASSLAGVGYNEQFF. CDR3 nucleotides: TGCGCCAGCAGCTTGGCGGGAGTGGGATACAATGAGCAGTTCTTC.

The chain employs TRBV5-5 and TRBJ1-6; D remains ambiguous. Trimming pared 0 bases from V and 8 bases from J, leaving 15 bases between. The germline V gene has CDR1 SGHKS and CDR2 YYEKEE (reference sequence). The CDR3 covers 16 residues. CDR3 nucleotide sequence: TGTGCCAGCAGCTTGGGCGCGGGGAGGGAAGATTCACCCCTCCACTTT. This translates into CASSLGAGREDSPLHF.

The V gene is TRBV7-2, the J gene TRBJ2-4, with TRBD1 as a possible D gene (7 bases). V lost 5 bases, J lost 0 bases, and 23 bases lay in between. CDR3 length: 19 amino acids. Germline V lookup: CDR1 SGHTA, CDR2 FQGNSA. The CDR3 DNA sequence: TGTGCCAGCAGCGAAGAGGAGGGGGCCGCCTATATAGCCAAAAACATTCAGTACTTC. Translating gives CASSEEEGAAYIAKNIQYF.

This clone is deemed medium-sized. The chain has TRBV7-2 and TRBJ1-5; D gene ambiguous. The ends were cut back, 5 bases at V and 9 bases at J, with 11 bases in the middle. Germline V gene sequence: CDR1 SGHTA, CDR2 FQGNSA. This CDR3 has 12 amino acids. The CDR3 is CASSPSGGPQHF. CDR3 nucleotides: TGTGCCAGCAGCCCCTCCGGAGGGCCCCAGCATTTT.

The chain links TRBV7-9 to TRBJ1-1, with 9 bases fitting TRBD1. The CDR3 contains 12 residues. V lost 5 bases, J lost 8 bases, and 3 bases stayed unmatched. Germline V gives CDR1 SEHNR, CDR2 FQNEAQ (reference sequence). The CDR3 nucleotides read TGTGCCAGCAGCCCGGGACAGGGCGAAGCTTTCTTT. It yields the protein CASSPGQGEAFF.

This clone was counted once. The chain uses TRBV3-1 (or the pseudogene TRBV3-2) and TRBJ2-1, with a weak D call TRBD2 (5 bases). In germline, CDR1 is LGHDT, CDR2 YNNKEL (reference sequence). The CDR3 consists of 13 residues. V dropped 4 bases and J dropped 10 bases, with 14 bases sitting between them. Here the CDR3 DNA reads TGTGCCAGCAGCCCCTGGCCGGGGAGAGAGCAGTTCTTC. Translation gives CASSPWPGREQFF.

The chain carries TRBV11-2 and TRBJ1-1; no definite D call. This CDR3 is built from 13 residues. CDR1 and CDR2 from the germline V gene are SGHAT and FQNNGV. The V end lost 2 bases, the J end lost 0 bases, and 4 bases lay between the germline ends. The CDR3 is CASSLSLNTEAFF. DNA of the CDR3: TGTGCCAGCAGCTTAAGCTTGAACACTGAAGCTTTCTTT. Based on the CDR3 plus reference TRBV11-2 and TRBJ1-1, the full variable domain is EAGVAQSPRYKIIEKRQSVAFWCNPISGHATLYWYQQILGQGPKLLIQFQNNGVVDDSQLPKDRFSAERLKGVDSTLKIQPAKLEDSAVYLCASSLSLNTEAFFGQGTRLTVV.

The chain recombines TRBV5-1 with TRBJ2-1; 7 bases are shared with TRBD2. This CDR3 contains 15 residues. V lost 4 bases to trimming and J lost 0 bases; unmatched junction nucleotides: 4. Germline V gives CDR1 SGHRS, CDR2 YFSETQ. CDR3 residues: CASSTGGSSYNEQFF. The CDR3 DNA follows: TGCGCCAGCAGCACCGGGGGGAGCTCCTACAATGAGCAGTTCTTC.

The J gene is TRBJ1-1, the V gene TRBV3-1 (or the pseudogene TRBV3-2), with a tentative D call TRBD1 (5 bases). This CDR3 spans 14 amino acids. The V end lost 1 base, the J end lost 4 bases, and 10 bases lay between the germline ends. The germline CDR1 and CDR2 sequences are LGHDT and YNNKEL (reference sequence). CDR3 nucleotide sequence: TGTGCCAGCAGCCAAGCCCTTAGGGGCACTGAAGCTTTCTTT. This codes for CASSQALRGTEAFF.

CDR3 loop: CASSVGLTSGEDTQYF. The CDR3 bases are TGTGCCAGCAGCGTAGGTCTGACTAGCGGAGAAGATACGCAGTATTTT. J is TRBJ2-3 and V is TRBV9, with TRBD2 identical over 9 bases. The germline V gene encodes CDR1 SGDLS and CDR2 YYNGEE. The junction had 7 bases not matched to a gene; V was cut back by 0 bases and J by 5 bases. The CDR3 extends over 16 amino acids.

The gene calls are TRBV5-4 and TRBJ1-2; D might be TRBD1 (6 bases). V was trimmed by 0 bases and J by 4 bases, leaving 19 bases between them. The CDR3 sequence is 17 residues long. Germline CDR1 and CDR2: SGHNT and YYREEE (reference sequence). This CDR3 reads CASSLVHGGLGIYGYTF. The CDR3 DNA follows: TGTGCCAGCAGCTTGGTACACGGGGGGCTAGGAATCTATGGCTACACCTTC.

This chain uses TRBV6-4 with TRBJ2-7, with D possibly TRBD2 on 6 matching bases. Trimming removed 5 bases from V and 2 bases from J, with 22 bases in between. Germline values: CDR1 MRHNA, CDR2 SNTAGT. This CDR3 is 17 amino acids long. The DNA for the CDR3 is TGTGCCAGCAGTCCCGGGACTCACACGATAAAAACCTACGAGCAGTACTTC. Its translation: CASSPGTHTIKTYEQYF.

This chain connects TRBV28 to TRBJ1-2; TRBD1 is a possible D gene (6 bases). This CDR3 comprises 14 residues. The V gene lost 3 bases and the J gene lost 4 bases, with 12 bases spanning the gap. CDR1 is MDHEN, CDR2 SYDVKM, per germline. The CDR3 DNA is TGTGCCAGCAGTTTGGTGACAGGCATCTATGGCTACACCTTC. Translated: CASSLVTGIYGYTF.

V usage is TRBV7-2 and J usage is TRBJ1-1, with 10 bases lining up with TRBD1. Losses at the gene ends were 1 base for V and 0 bases for J; bases not matched to a gene: 8. The CDR3 extends over 18 amino acids. Germline CDR1 reads SGHTA; CDR2 reads FQGNSA. The CDR3 sequence is CASSLGRQGAWMNTEAFF. The CDR3 DNA reads as TGTGCCAGCAGCTTAGGGCGACAGGGGGCGTGGATGAACACTGAAGCTTTCTTT. Full variable domain (outside the CDR3, taken from reference TRBV7-2 and TRBJ1-1): GAGVSQSPSNKVTEKGKDVELRCDPISGHTALYWYRQSLGQGLEFLIYFQGNSAPDKSGLPSDRFSAERTGGSVSTLTIQRTQQEDSAVYLCASSLGRQGAWMNTEAFFGQGTRLTVV.

The chain is built from TRBV19 and TRBJ2-1; D is possibly TRBD2 (5 bases). CDR3 size: 14 residues. V lost 9 bases, J lost 5 bases, and 17 bases lay in between. The V gene's germline CDR1 is LNHDA and CDR2 SQIVND (reference sequence). CDR3 residues: CASNSDRTNNEQFF. CDR3 in DNA: TGTGCCAGCAATAGCGACCGAACCAACAATGAGCAGTTCTTC.

This clone has a single count. V and J are TRBV7-2 and TRBJ1-2; 11 bases are a match to TRBD1. This CDR3 is built from 17 residues. V shed 1 base and J 1 base; nucleotides not matched to a gene: 5. Germline lookup yields CDR1 SGHTA and CDR2 FQGNSA. In DNA form, the CDR3 reads TGTGCCAGCAGCTTAGACGGACAGGGGGCTCGTAACTATGGCTACACCTTC. This codes for CASSLDGQGARNYGYTF.

Note on this clone: The same CDR3 also results from other DNA sequences found in this sample. This rearrangement joins TRBV27 to TRBJ2-7, with TRBD1 matching over 8 bases. Germline CDR1 and CDR2: MNHEY and SMNVEV (reference sequence). CDR3 size: 14 residues. With V trimmed by 5 bases and J by 2 bases, 5 bases remained unmatched. The CDR3 DNA follows: TGTGCCAGCAGTCTCCGACAGGGGACCTACGAGCAGTACTTC. Protein: CASSLRQGTYEQYF.

This chain links TRBV5-6 with TRBJ2-3; 7 nucleotides agree with TRBD1. The V gene end was trimmed by 4 bases and the J gene end by 3 bases; junction bases not matched to a gene: 14. Germline assignment: CDR1 SGHDT and CDR2 YYEEEE. This CDR3 region has 17 residues. In nucleotides, the CDR3 is TGTGCCAGCAGCCGGAAGAATACAGGGGCCTTTACAGATACGCAGTATTTT. As protein: CASSRKNTGAFTDTQYF.

A word on this clone: Other nucleotide sequences from this sample produce the same CDR3. J is TRBJ1-6 and V is TRBV7-9, with 9 bases lining up with TRBD1. The CDR3 spans 15 residues. Per the germline V gene, CDR1 is SEHNR and CDR2 is FQNEAQ (reference sequence). Losses at the gene ends were 1 base for V and 7 bases for J; bases not matched to a gene: 2. CDR3 DNA sequence: TGTGCCAGCAGCTTAGGGGACAGGGCGAATTCACCCCTCCACTTT. This sequence encodes CASSLGDRANSPLHF.

The CDR3 here is CASSSSEVSQFF. Written as DNA, the CDR3 is TGTGCCAGCAGCTCCTCAGAGGTCTCACAGTTCTTC. V usage is TRBV7-9 and J usage is TRBJ2-1; D remains ambiguous. The CDR3 contains 12 residues. The V end was cut by 4 bases, the J end by 13 bases, with 14 bases between. Germline CDR1 and CDR2: SEHNR and FQNEAQ (reference sequence).

This sequence joins TRBV28 and TRBJ2-4; possibly TRBD1 for D (6 bases). The V gene's germline CDR1 is MDHEN and CDR2 SYDVKM. Trimming removed 3 bases from V and 13 bases from J, with 16 bases in between. This CDR3 is built from 13 residues. CDR3 DNA: TGTGCCAGCAGTTTGACCTCAGGGGCAGTACAGTACTTC. Translated, it gives CASSLTSGAVQYF.

The CDR3 DNA is TGTGCCAGTAGTCCCCGGCCAGGGGTCTCCTACGAGCAGTACTTC. Amino acid sequence: CASSPRPGVSYEQYF. The rearrangement links TRBV19 to TRBJ2-7; possible D gene TRBD1, 6 bases. V lost 5 bases and J lost 0, with 14 bases in between. Germline CDR1 is LNHDA and CDR2 is SQIVND (reference sequence). The CDR3 is 15 residues long.

The CDR3 protein is CASSSQRQGEHEQYF. As DNA, the CDR3 is TGTGCCAGCAGCTCCCAGAGACAGGGAGAGCACGAGCAGTACTTC. This sequence joins TRBV7-9 and TRBJ2-7, with 7 bases fitting TRBD1. V gave up 4 bases and J gave up 5 bases; unmatched junction bases: 11. The CDR3 has 15 amino acids. CDR1 and CDR2 (germline): SEHNR, FQNEAQ (reference sequence).

The chain has TRBV24-1 and TRBJ1-1, with D unresolved. V was shortened by 6 bases and J by 1 base, with 5 bases between the two germline ends. Germline assignment: CDR1 KGHDR and CDR2 SFDVKD. The CDR3 has 12 amino acids. In DNA, the CDR3 is TGTGCCACCAGTTCCAGGAACACTGAAGCTTTCTTT. It specifies CATSSRNTEAFF.

The chain joins TRBV5-1 to TRBJ2-1, with TRBD2 matching 9 bases. The CDR3 has 14 residues. The germline V gene encodes CDR1 SGHRS and CDR2 YFSETQ. J lost 8 bases, V lost 6 bases, and 9 bases had no gene match. CDR3 region: CASTIAGETDEQFF. The CDR3 DNA follows: TGCGCCAGCACCATAGCGGGAGAAACCGATGAGCAGTTCTTC.

The gene calls are TRBV7-9 and TRBJ1-1; D is perhaps TRBD1 (6 bases). The germline V gene encodes CDR1 SEHNR and CDR2 FQNEAQ (reference sequence). This CDR3 comprises 13 residues. The V end lost 5 bases, the J end lost 6 bases, and 13 bases lay between the germline ends. The CDR3 loop reads CASSRGQTAEAFF. In nucleotides, the CDR3 is TGTGCCAGCAGCCGCGGACAGACGGCTGAAGCTTTCTTT.

With respect to this clone: Other DNA sequences of this sample code for an identical CDR3. The chain joins TRBV18 to TRBJ1-1; D possibly corresponds to TRBD1 (6 bases). The V end lost 2 bases, the J end lost 5 bases, and 12 bases lay between the germline ends. The CDR3 spans 14 residues. Germline V gene sequence: CDR1 KGHSH, CDR2 LQKENI. CDR3 loop: CASSPGQGSTEAFF. The CDR3 DNA follows: TGTGCCAGCTCACCAGGGCAGGGGAGTACTGAAGCTTTCTTT.